Shown below are 15 T cell receptor beta chains from a single sample sequenced in a study of T cells in Graves' hyperthyroidism and ophthalmopathy. Template material for amplifying TCR beta CDR3 regions consisted of RNA transcripts. Carried out on the TCR CDR3, a first-round RT-PCR used the HTBI primer set. TCRdb re-called the multiplex PCR reads with MiXCR, one entry per CDR3 protein. This table has fewer than 700,000 distinct CDR3 sequences, roughly a sixth appearing once. Sample: blood. The receptors stem from a woman aged 18 to 35 with Graves' ophthalmopathy.

This clonotype was seen ten or more times. This chain links TRBV28 with TRBJ1-1; 8 bases line up with TRBD1. The CDR3 sequence is 15 residues long. Germline assignment: CDR1 MDHEN and CDR2 SYDVKM. V was pared by 7 bases and J by 4 bases, with 11 bases of the junction left unmatched. In DNA form, the CDR3 reads TGTGCCAGCAAGCCAGGGCAGGGGGCGAGCACTGAAGCTTTCTTT. This gives the protein CASKPGQGASTEAFF. Filled out from reference TRBV28 and TRBJ1-1, the complete variable domain reads DVKVTQSSRYLVKRTGEKVFLECVQDMDHENMFWYRQDPGLGLRLIYFSYDVKMKEKGDIPEGYSVSREKKERFSLILESASTNQTSMYLCASKPGQGASTEAFFGQGTRLTVV.

V usage is TRBV30 and J usage is TRBJ2-7; 8 bases map to TRBD2. There are 11 residues in the CDR3. Germline V lookup: CDR1 GTSNPN, CDR2 SVGIG (reference sequence). The J segment lost 6 bases and the V segment lost 8 bases, leaving 6 bases of the junction unmatched. CDR3 sequence: CAGGLEGEQYF. CDR3 nucleotides: TGTGCCGGGGGACTAGAAGGCGAGCAGTACTTC.

At least ten counts were recorded for this clonotype. The rearrangement links TRBV11-2 to TRBJ2-5; no reliable D call. The germline V gene encodes CDR1 SGHAT and CDR2 FQNNGV. Trimming stripped 2 bases from V and 5 bases from J, with 15 bases between. CDR3 length equals 15 residues. The CDR3 loop is CASSLFIRTSETQYF. The DNA of the CDR3 is TGTGCCAGCAGCTTATTCATACGGACCAGTGAGACCCAGTACTTC.

This clonotype was seen ten or more times. V gene TRBV7-9 combines with J gene TRBJ1-4, with TRBD1 matching over 8 bases. The CDR3 extends over 15 amino acids. CDR1 and CDR2 (germline): SEHNR, FQNEAQ (reference sequence). The J segment lost 8 bases and the V segment lost 5 bases, leaving 10 bases of the junction unmatched. CDR3 nucleotide sequence: TGTGCCAGCAGCCCGAGGGGGACAGGCGAGGAAAAACTGTTTTTT. This gives the protein CASSPRGTGEEKLFF.

Many counts were recorded for this clonotype. The rearrangement links TRBV12-3 or TRBV12-4 to TRBJ1-5; tentatively, D is TRBD1 (6 bases). The V gene lost 6 bases and the J gene lost 4 bases, with 19 bases spanning the gap. The CDR3 covers 16 residues. CDR3 coding DNA: TGTGCCAGCAGCCCCGGGGGCAGGGAGAGGAATCAGCCCCAGCATTTT. Protein product: CASSPGGRERNQPQHF.

This clonotype was seen at least ten times. The chain combines TRBV13 with TRBJ2-7; D is possibly TRBD2 (6 bases). V was trimmed by 0 bases and J by 5 bases, leaving 20 bases between them. The CDR3 is made up of 17 amino acids. From germline, CDR1 is PRHDT and CDR2 FYEKMQ (reference sequence). The CDR3, as DNA: TGTGCCAGCAGCTTAGGCTCCCTTAGCAGGGAGGTCCACGAGCAGTACTTC. It translates to CASSLGSLSREVHEQYF.

This clonotype showed up many times. The rearrangement joins TRBV5-6 to TRBJ1-1; a weak D match, TRBD1 (5 bases). V was pared by 4 bases and J by 7 bases, with 14 bases between. The CDR3 runs 13 residues. Germline V gives CDR1 SGHDT, CDR2 YYEEEE. The CDR3 protein is CASSLQGLGEAFF. In DNA form, the CDR3 reads TGTGCCAGCAGCCTTCAGGGACTGGGTGAAGCTTTCTTT.

CDR3 nucleotide sequence: TGTGCCAGCACCACCCAGACCTCTGGAAACACCATATATTTT. It is translated as CASTTQTSGNTIYF. This chain links TRBV6-1 with TRBJ1-3; D uncertain. Deletions cut 7 bases from V and 0 bases from J, with 10 bases between. Germline assignment: CDR1 MNHNS and CDR2 SASEGT. The CDR3 has 14 amino acids.

In its sample, this clonotype was seen a few times. V is TRBV9 and J is TRBJ2-5; D is undetermined. Germline CDR1 is SGDLS and CDR2 is YYNGEE. The CDR3 is 14 amino acids. Trimming took 2 bases from V and 5 from J, leaving 13 bases between them. The CDR3 region is CASSVELDFETQYF. CDR3 bases: TGTGCCAGCAGCGTTGAGCTAGACTTTGAGACCCAGTACTTC. Complete variable domain (other parts from reference TRBV9 and TRBJ2-5): DSGVTQTPKHLITATGQRVTLRCSPRSGDLSVYWYQQSLDQGLQFLIQYYNGEERAKGNILERFSAQQFPDLHSELNLSSLELGDSALYFCASSVELDFETQYFGPGTRLLVL.

The genes are TRBV24-1 and TRBJ1-6; no definite D call. CDR3 size: 13 residues. Germline CDR1 and CDR2: KGHDR and SFDVKD. V dropped 6 bases and J dropped 7 bases, with 9 bases sitting between them. In DNA, the CDR3 is TGTGCCACCAGTTTAACGGGCAATTCACCCCTCCACTTT. Translated, it gives CATSLTGNSPLHF.

The table lists this clonotype with many counts. The J gene is TRBJ1-2, the V gene TRBV5-1; no reliable D call. The CDR3 loop spans 12 amino acids. Per the germline V gene, CDR1 is SGHRS and CDR2 is YFSETQ. The germline V and J ends were trimmed by 0 bases and 9 bases, with 9 bases remaining between them. In nucleotides, the CDR3 is TGCGCCAGCAGCTTGGTTGGGGAGAGCTACACCTTC. Protein product: CASSLVGESYTF. The whole variable domain, filled in from reference TRBV5-1 and TRBJ1-2, reads KAGVTQTPRYLIKTRGQQVTLSCSPISGHRSVSWYQQTPGQGLQFLFEYFSETQRNKGNFPGRFSGRQFSNSRSEMNVSTLELGDSALYLCASSLVGESYTFGSGTRLTVV.

CDR3 in DNA: TGTGCCAGCAGCTTAGCCGGGACAGGTTACTACGAGCAGTACTTC. This sequence encodes CASSLAGTGYYEQYF. This sequence joins TRBV2 and TRBJ2-7, with TRBD1 matching over 8 bases. Germline V CDR1 and CDR2: SNHLY, FYNNEI. There are 15 residues in the CDR3. With 6 bases clipped from V and 3 bases from J, the junction kept 10 bases outside the gene matches.

This clonotype has just a few counts. This may come from a read error, since a much larger clone is one base off. This rearrangement joins TRBV3-1 to TRBJ2-1; no reliable D call. Germline loops: CDR1 LGHDT, CDR2 YNNKEL (reference sequence). V was clipped by 0 bases and J by 12 bases, with 12 bases between them. This CDR3 is built from 13 residues. For the CDR3, the DNA is TGTGCCAGCAGCCAAGAAGGTGGAATTGGGCAGTTCTTC. Protein sequence: CASSQEGGIGQFF.

The sample holds many counts of this clonotype. The chain is built from TRBV28 and TRBJ2-7; 9 bases are shared with TRBD1. The J segment lost 5 bases and the V segment lost 5 bases, leaving 7 bases of the junction unmatched. CDR1 is MDHEN and CDR2 is SYDVKM in the germline V gene. The CDR3 contains 14 residues. The CDR3 is CASSAGTGPHEQYF. The CDR3 bases are TGTGCCAGCAGTGCCGGGACAGGGCCCCACGAGCAGTACTTC.

This clonotype was observed many times. The chain links TRBV2 to TRBJ2-7; TRBD2 aligns across 7 bases. Germline CDR1 is SNHLY and CDR2 is FYNNEI. V shed 2 bases, J shed 0 bases, and the junction held 4 bases outside the gene matches. CDR3 size: 15 residues. CDR3 coding DNA: TGTGCCAGCAGTGAAATCGGGGGGAACTCCTACGAGCAGTACTTC. Amino acids: CASSEIGGNSYEQYF.